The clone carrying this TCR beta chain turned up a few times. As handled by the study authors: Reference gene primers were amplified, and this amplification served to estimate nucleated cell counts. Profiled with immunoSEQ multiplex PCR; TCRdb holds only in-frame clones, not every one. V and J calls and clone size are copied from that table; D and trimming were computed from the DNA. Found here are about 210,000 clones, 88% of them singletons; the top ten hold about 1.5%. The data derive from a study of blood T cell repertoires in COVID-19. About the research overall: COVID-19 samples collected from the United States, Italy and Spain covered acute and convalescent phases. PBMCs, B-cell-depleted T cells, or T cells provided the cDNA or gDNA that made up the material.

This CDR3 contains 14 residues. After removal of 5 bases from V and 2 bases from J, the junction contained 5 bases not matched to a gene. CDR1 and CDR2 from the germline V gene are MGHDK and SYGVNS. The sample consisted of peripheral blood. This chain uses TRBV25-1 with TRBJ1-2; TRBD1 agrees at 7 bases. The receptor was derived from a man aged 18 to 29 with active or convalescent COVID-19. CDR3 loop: CASSRRGQNYGYTF. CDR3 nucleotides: TGTGCCAGCAGTAGAAGGGGACAGAACTATGGCTACACCTTC.